This T cell receptor (beta chain) stems from a study of neurological immune-mediated disorders. Study-wide context: Disease course was recorded as relapsing-remitting for some 30 and secondary progressive for 3 of the 34 multiple sclerosis patients.

Sorted libraries came from 1 million CD4+ or CD8+ T cells. This clonotype occurred many times. The antigen remains unidentified. Study conclusions and caveats: Multiple sclerosis, the disease with the least TCR clonal expansion, fell below healthy controls, whereas HTLV-1-associated myelopathy showed the most. Phylogenetic grouping put 18 of 34 multiple sclerosis patients' repertoires into one related-CDR3 cluster, a possible signature.

TCRdb re-derived calls from the 5' RACE reads in MiXCR, one entry per CDR3 protein. This sample carries under 60,000 distinct CDR3 sequences, 5.8% of them seen once, and the ten largest clones take 1.3% to 1.5%. This TCR came from a woman aged 18-30 years with multiple sclerosis. The specimen was CD4+ T cells from blood.

As DNA, the CDR3 is TGTGCCAGCAGCTCCCGCGGGGAAAAACTGTTTTTT. It codes for CASSSRGEKLFF. The chain uses TRBV7-9 and TRBJ1-4; no clear D gene. Trimming left V 4 bases short and J 8 bases short, with 8 bases between. The germline V gene has CDR1 SEHNR and CDR2 FQNEAQ (reference sequence). This CDR3 spans 12 amino acids.